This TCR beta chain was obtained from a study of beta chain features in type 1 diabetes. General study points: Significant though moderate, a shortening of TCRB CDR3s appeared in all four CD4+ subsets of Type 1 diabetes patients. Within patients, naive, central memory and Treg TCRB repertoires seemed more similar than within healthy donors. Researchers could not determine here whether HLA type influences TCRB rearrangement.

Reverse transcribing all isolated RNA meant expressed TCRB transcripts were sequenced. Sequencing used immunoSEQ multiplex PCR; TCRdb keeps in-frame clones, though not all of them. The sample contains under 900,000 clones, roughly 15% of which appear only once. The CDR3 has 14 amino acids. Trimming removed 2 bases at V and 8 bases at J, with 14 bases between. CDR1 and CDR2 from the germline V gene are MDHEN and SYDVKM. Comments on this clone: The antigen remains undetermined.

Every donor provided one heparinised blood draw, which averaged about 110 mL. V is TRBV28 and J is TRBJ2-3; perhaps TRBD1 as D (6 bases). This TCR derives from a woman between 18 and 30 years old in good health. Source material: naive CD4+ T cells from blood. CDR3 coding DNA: TGTGCCAGCAGTTTACACCTTGAGGGGGTTACGCAGTATTTT. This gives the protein CASSLHLEGVTQYF.